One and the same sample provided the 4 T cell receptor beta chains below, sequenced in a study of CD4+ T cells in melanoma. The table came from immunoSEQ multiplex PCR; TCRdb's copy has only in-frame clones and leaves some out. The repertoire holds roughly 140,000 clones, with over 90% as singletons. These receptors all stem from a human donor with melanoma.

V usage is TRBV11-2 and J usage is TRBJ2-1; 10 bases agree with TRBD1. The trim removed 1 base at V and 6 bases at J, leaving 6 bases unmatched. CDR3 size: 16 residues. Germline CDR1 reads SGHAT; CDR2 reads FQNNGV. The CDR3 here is CASSLAPGQGVNEQFF. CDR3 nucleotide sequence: TGTGCCAGCAGCTTAGCCCCCGGACAGGGGGTCAATGAGCAGTTCTTC.

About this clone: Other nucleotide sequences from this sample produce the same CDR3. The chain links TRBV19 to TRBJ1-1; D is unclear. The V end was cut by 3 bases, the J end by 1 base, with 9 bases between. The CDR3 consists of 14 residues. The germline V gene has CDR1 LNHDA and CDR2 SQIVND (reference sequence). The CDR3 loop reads CASSIVGRNTEAFF. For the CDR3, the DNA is TGTGCCAGTAGTATTGTCGGGCGGAACACTGAAGCTTTCTTT.

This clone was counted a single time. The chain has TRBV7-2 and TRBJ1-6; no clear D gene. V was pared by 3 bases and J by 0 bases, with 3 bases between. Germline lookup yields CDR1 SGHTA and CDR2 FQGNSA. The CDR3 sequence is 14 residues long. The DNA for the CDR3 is TGTGCCAGCAGCTTTAGCTCCTATAATTCACCCCTCCACTTT. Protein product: CASSFSSYNSPLHF.

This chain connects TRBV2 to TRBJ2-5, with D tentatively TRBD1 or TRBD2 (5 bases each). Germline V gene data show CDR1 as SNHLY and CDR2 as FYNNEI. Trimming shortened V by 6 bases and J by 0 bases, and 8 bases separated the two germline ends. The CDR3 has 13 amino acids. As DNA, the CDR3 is TGTGCCAGCAGCGGGACGGACCAAGAGACCCAGTACTTC. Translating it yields CASSGTDQETQYF.